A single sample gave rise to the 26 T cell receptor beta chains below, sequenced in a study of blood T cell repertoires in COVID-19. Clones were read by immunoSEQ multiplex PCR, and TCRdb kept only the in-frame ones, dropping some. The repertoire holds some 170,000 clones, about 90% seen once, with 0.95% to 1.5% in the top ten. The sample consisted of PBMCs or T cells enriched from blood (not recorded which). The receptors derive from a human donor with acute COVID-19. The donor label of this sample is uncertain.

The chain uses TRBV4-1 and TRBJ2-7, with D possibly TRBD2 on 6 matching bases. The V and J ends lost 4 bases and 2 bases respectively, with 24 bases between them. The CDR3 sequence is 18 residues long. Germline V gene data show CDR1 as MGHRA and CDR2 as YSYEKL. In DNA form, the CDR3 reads TGCGCCAGCAGCCCCCTTGGGATAGCCGGGACTCTAGCCTACGAGCAGTACTTC. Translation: CASSPLGIAGTLAYEQYF.

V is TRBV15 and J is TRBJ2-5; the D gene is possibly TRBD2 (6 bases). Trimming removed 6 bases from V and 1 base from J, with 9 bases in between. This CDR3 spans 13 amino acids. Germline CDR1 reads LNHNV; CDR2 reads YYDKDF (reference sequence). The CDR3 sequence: CATRKRAQETQYF. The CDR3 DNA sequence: TGTGCCACCAGGAAGCGGGCCCAAGAGACCCAGTACTTC.

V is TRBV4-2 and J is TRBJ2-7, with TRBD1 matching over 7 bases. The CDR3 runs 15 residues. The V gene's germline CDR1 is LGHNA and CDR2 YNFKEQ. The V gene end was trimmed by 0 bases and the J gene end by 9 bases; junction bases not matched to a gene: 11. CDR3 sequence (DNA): TGTGCCAGCAGCCAAGATAAGGACAGGTCCAGTCCGCAGTACTTC. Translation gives CASSQDKDRSSPQYF.

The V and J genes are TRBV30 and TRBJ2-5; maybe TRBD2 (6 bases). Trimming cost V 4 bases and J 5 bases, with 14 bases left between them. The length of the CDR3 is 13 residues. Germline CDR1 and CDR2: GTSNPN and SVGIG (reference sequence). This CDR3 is CAWTPGVGETQYF. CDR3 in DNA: TGTGCCTGGACGCCGGGGGTGGGGGAGACCCAGTACTTC.

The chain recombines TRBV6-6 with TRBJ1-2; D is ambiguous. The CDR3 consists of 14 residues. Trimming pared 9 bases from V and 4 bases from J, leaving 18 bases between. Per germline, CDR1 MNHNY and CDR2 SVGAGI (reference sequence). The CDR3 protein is CASFKGTGLYGYTF. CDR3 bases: TGTGCCAGTTTCAAGGGAACTGGACTCTATGGCTACACCTTC.

CDR3 in amino acids: CASSTWGAGEDNEQFF. As DNA, the CDR3 is TGTGCCAGCAGCACCTGGGGAGCGGGGGAGGACAATGAGCAGTTCTTC. The chain couples TRBV5-8 to TRBJ2-1; 8 nucleotides line up with TRBD2. The CDR3 is made up of 16 amino acids. After removal of 4 bases from V and 5 bases from J, the junction contained 11 bases not matched to a gene. Germline V gives CDR1 SGHTS, CDR2 YDEGEE.

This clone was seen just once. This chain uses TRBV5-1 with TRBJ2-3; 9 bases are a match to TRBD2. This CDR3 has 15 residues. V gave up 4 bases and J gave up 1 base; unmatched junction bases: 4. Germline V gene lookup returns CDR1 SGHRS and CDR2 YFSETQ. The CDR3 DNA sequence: TGCGCCAGCAGCGGGGGACTAGCCCGCACAGATACGCAGTATTTT. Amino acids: CASSGGLARTDTQYF.

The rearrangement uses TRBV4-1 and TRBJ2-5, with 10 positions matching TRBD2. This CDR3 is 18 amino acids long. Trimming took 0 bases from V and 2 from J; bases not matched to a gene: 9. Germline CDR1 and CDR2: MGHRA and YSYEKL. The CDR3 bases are TGCGCCAGCAGCCAAGAAATGCAGCGGGGGGGCGGACAAGAGACCCAGTACTTC. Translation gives CASSQEMQRGGGQETQYF.

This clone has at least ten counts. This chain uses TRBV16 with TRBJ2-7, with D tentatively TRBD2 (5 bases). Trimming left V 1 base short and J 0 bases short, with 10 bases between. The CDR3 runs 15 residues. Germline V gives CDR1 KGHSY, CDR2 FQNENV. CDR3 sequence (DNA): TGTGCCAGCAGCCAATTCTACCGGGGCTCCTACGAGCAGTACTTC. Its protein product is CASSQFYRGSYEQYF.

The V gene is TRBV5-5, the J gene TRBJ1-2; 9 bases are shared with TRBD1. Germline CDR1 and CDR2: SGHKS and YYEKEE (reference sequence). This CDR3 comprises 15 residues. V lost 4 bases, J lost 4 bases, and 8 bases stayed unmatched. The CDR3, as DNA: TGTGCCAGCAGCCCGGGACAGGGACAACTCTATGGCTACACCTTC. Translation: CASSPGQGQLYGYTF. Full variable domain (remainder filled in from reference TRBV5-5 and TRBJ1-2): DAGVTQSPTHLIKTRGQQVTLRCSPISGHKSVSWYQQVLGQGPQFIFQYYEKEERGRGNFPDRFSARQFPNYSSELNVNALLLGDSALYLCASSPGQGQLYGYTFGSGTRLTVV.

CDR3 region: CASSLKMRGTAASPLHF. DNA of the CDR3: TGTGCCAGCAGCTTAAAGATGCGCGGAACAGCGGCTTCACCCCTCCACTTT. The V and J genes are TRBV7-3 and TRBJ1-6; D is undetermined. From germline, CDR1 is SGHTA and CDR2 FQGTGA. The CDR3 spans 17 residues. V lost 1 base to trimming and J lost 9 bases, with 19 bases between them.

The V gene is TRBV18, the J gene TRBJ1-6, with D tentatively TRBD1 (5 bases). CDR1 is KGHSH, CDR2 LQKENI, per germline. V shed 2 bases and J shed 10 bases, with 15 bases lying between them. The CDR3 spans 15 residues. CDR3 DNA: TGTGCCAGCTCACCATTCCCGCAGGGTTCCTCACCCCTCCACTTT. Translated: CASSPFPQGSSPLHF.

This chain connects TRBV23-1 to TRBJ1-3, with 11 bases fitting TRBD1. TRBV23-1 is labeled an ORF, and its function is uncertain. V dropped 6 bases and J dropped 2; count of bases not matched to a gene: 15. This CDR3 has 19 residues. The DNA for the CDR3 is TGCGCCAGCAGAACCTCGCGGGGACAGGGGGTTAGTCCTGGAAACACCATATATTTT. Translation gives CASRTSRGQGVSPGNTIYF.

CDR3 sequence (DNA): TGTGCCAGCGTGGGACTAGACGGGAACATTCAGTACTTC. Translating gives CASVGLDGNIQYF. The chain has TRBV6-4 and TRBJ2-4; 8 bases are a match to TRBD2. The germline V gene encodes CDR1 MRHNA and CDR2 SNTAGT. The CDR3 is 13 amino acids. V gave up 8 bases and J gave up 7 bases; unmatched junction bases: 7.

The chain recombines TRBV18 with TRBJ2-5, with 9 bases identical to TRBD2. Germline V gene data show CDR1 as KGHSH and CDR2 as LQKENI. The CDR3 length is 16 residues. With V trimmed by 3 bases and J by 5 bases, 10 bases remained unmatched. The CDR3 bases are TGTGCCAGCTCACCGGAGGCGCGGGGGGGCCTGGAGACCCAGTACTTC. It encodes CASSPEARGGLETQYF. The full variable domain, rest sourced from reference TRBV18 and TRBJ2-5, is NAGVMQNPRHLVRRRGQEARLRCSPMKGHSHVYWYRQLPEEGLKFMVYLQKENIIDESGMPKERFSAEFPKEGPSILRIQQVVRGDSAAYFCASSPEARGGLETQYFGPGTRLLVL.

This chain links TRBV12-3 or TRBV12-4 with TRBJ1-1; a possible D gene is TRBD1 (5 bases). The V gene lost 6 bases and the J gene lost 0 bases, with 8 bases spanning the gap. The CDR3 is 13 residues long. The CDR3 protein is CASRVRVNTEAFF. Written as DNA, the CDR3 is TGTGCCAGCAGAGTCAGGGTGAACACTGAAGCTTTCTTT.

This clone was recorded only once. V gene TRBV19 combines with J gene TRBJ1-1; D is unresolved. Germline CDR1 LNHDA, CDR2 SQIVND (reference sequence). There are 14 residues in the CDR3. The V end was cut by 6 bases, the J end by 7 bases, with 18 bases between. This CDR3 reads CASRPSGLPYEAFF. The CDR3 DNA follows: TGTGCCAGTAGACCCTCTGGACTACCCTATGAAGCTTTCTTT.

CDR3 sequence (DNA): TGTGCCAGCAGTGAAACCCGCAAAGGGGGTCACTTGTACTTC. This sequence encodes CASSETRKGGHLYF. The chain combines TRBV2 with TRBJ2-7; D may be TRBD1 (6 bases). The germline gives CDR1 SNHLY, CDR2 FYNNEI. The germline V and J ends were trimmed by 2 bases and 12 bases, with 20 bases remaining between them. The CDR3 loop spans 14 amino acids.

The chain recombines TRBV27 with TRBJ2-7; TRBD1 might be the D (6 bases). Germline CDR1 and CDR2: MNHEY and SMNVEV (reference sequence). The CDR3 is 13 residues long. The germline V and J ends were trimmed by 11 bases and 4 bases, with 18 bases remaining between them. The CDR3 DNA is TGTGCCGCAGCCCCCACAGGGCGATACGAGCAGTACTTC. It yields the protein CAAAPTGRYEQYF.

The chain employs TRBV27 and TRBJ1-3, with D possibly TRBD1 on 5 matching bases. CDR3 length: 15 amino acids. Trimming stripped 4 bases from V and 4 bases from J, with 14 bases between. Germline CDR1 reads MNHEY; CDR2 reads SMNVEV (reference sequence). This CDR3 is CASSSGGARGNTIYF. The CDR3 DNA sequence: TGTGCCAGCAGTTCCGGCGGGGCGCGAGGAAACACCATATATTTT.

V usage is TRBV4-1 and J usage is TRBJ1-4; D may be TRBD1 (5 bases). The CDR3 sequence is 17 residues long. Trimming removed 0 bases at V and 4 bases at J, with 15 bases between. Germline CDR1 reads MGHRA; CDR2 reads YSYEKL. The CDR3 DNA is TGCGCCAGCAGCCAAGATAATTCGGGGGTCCTTAATGAAAAACTGTTTTTT. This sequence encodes CASSQDNSGVLNEKLFF.

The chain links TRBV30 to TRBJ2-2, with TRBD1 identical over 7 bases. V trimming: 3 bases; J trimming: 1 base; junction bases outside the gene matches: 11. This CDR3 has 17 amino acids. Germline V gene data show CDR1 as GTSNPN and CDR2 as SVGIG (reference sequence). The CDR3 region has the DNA TGTGCCTGGAGAGAGTTGATTGGGACAGAGAACACCGGGGAGCTGTTTTTT. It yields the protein CAWRELIGTENTGELFF. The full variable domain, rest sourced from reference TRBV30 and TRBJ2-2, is SQTIHQWPATLVQPVGSPLSLECTVEGTSNPNLYWYRQAAGRGLQLLFYSVGIGQISSEVPQNLSASRPQDRQFILSSKKLLLSDSGFYLCAWRELIGTENTGELFFGEGSRLTVL.

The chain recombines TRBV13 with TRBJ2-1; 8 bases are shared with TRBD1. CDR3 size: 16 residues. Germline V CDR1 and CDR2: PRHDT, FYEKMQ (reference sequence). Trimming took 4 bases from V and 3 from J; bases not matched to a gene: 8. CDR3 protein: CASSSGQAQFYNEQFF. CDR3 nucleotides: TGTGCCAGCAGCTCGGGACAGGCGCAGTTCTACAATGAGCAGTTCTTC.

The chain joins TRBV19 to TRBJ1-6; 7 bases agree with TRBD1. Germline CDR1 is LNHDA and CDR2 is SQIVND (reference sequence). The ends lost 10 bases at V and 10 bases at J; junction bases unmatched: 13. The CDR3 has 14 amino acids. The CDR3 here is CATRQGPAVSPLHF. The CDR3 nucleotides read TGTGCCACCAGACAGGGCCCGGCCGTGTCACCCCTCCACTTT.

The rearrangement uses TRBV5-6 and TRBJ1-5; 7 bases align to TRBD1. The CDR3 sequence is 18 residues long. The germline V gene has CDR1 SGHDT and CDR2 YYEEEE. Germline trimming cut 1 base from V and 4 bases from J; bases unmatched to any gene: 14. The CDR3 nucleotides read TGTGCCAGCAGCTTGTGGCCACAGGGGACATCCCTAAATCAGCCCCAGCATTTT. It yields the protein CASSLWPQGTSLNQPQHF.

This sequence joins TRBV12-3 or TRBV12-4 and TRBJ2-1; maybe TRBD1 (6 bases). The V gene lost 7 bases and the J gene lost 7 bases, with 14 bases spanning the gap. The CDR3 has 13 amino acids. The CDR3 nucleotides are TGTGCCAGCACCGAGGACAGTGAGAATGAGCAGTTCTTC. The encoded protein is CASTEDSENEQFF.